This T cell receptor (beta chain) was identified in a study of identical twins. Study results and limitations: Abundant cord blood beta clonotypes carried fewer insertions; memory repertoires showed none. Less excess twin sharing appeared in beta out-of-frame sequences.

This clonotype was counted a few times. Its antigen is not known. This CDR3 region has 15 residues. Trimming cost V 0 bases and J 5 bases, with 11 bases left between them. Germline V gene lookup returns CDR1 LGHDT and CDR2 YNNKEL (reference sequence). With no exceptions, donors were healthy Caucasians. One entry per CDR3 protein, called by TCRdb with MiXCR from the 5' RACE reads. The sample carries 420,000 or so distinct CDR3 sequences, about a fifth recorded once. The sequencing sample was made of naive T cells sorted from blood. This TCR was recovered from a man aged 45-65 years in good health. J is TRBJ2-1 and V is TRBV3-1, with no clear D. The CDR3 loop reads CASSQDITGDNEQFF. The CDR3, as DNA: TGTGCCAGCAGCCAAGATATTACCGGAGACAATGAGCAGTTCTTC.